The rows below give T cell receptor beta chains drawn from one sample of a study of T cell responses to AZD1222 COVID-19 vaccine. Some clones are missing from TCRdb's copy, which holds only in-frame ones; the method was immunoSEQ multiplex PCR. The table shows about 94,000 clones, with around 85% occurring only once. The material sequenced was peripheral blood, taken 28 days after the second AZD1222 dose. All receptors derive from an adult who received the AZD1222 COVID-19 vaccine. CDR3s include the opening cysteine and the closing phenylalanine or tryptophan. A D gene is named only where the DNA matches it firmly. A clone size is listed for some rows: how often the clone was seen (once, few, many), or a class if it is expanded.

v_call	d_call	clone_size	j_call	cdr3_aa	cdr3_nt
TRBV11-3	NA	once	TRBJ2-1	CASSFSGVGIDEQFF	TGTGCCAGCAGCTTCTCCGGGGTAGGGATCGATGAGCAGTTCTTC
TRBV5-6	NA	NA	TRBJ2-2	CASIGGETGELFF	TGTGCCAGCATTGGAGGAGAGACCGGGGAGCTGTTTTTT
TRBV28	NA	NA	TRBJ1-1	CASTQPPPGSTEAFF	TGTGCCAGCACCCAACCCCCACCCGGGAGCACTGAAGCTTTCTTT
TRBV30	TRBD1	NA	TRBJ1-6	CAWSPGHIGTANSPLHF	TGTGCCTGGAGCCCCGGCCACATAGGGACAGCAAATTCACCCCTCCACTTT
TRBV13	NA	NA	TRBJ2-3	CASSGGRDTQYF	TGTGCCAGCAGCGGGGGGAGGGATACGCAGTATTTT
TRBV15	TRBD2	NA	TRBJ2-7	CATSRVSGGDYEQYF	TGTGCCACCAGCAGAGTTAGCGGGGGGGATTACGAGCAGTACTTC
TRBV7-9	NA	NA	TRBJ1-6	CASRGRQGSPLHF	TGTGCCAGCAGAGGCAGGCAAGGTTCACCCCTCCACTTT
TRBV6-5	TRBD1	NA	TRBJ2-1	CASRPRTGSYNEQFF	TGTGCCAGCAGACCGCGGACAGGCTCCTACAATGAGCAGTTCTTC
TRBV19	NA	NA	TRBJ2-1	CASSIDVASSYNEQFF	TGTGCCAGTAGTATAGATGTGGCGAGCTCCTACAATGAGCAGTTCTTC
TRBV29-1	NA	NA	TRBJ2-7	CSVEGGVISYEQYF	TGCAGCGTTGAAGGGGGCGTTATCTCTTACGAGCAGTACTTC
TRBV21-1	NA	once	TRBJ2-1	CASSKEPSVFDYNEQFF	TGTGCCAGCAGCAAAGAGCCGTCGGTCTTCGACTACAATGAGCAGTTCTTC
TRBV29-1	TRBD1	NA	TRBJ2-1	CSVGQGNSYNEQFF	TGCAGCGTGGGACAGGGGAACTCCTACAATGAGCAGTTCTTC
TRBV3-1/TRBV3-2	NA	NA	TRBJ1-1	CASSQEQGMLTEAFF	TGTGCCAGCAGCCAAGAACAGGGAATGTTAACTGAAGCTTTCTTT
TRBV28	TRBD1	NA	TRBJ2-7	CASSHMVPGGYEQYF	TGTGCCAGCAGCCATATGGTGCCAGGGGGCTACGAGCAGTACTTC
TRBV19	TRBD2	NA	TRBJ2-3	CASSILGGVSGQYF	TGTGCCAGTAGTATCCTTGGGGGGGTGAGTGGGCAGTATTTT
TRBV6-5	NA	NA	TRBJ2-3	CASRVRGPTDTQYF	TGTGCCAGCAGGGTCAGGGGTCCCACAGATACGCAGTATTTT
TRBV2	NA	NA	TRBJ1-2	CASSESPQSAYTF	TGTGCCAGCAGTGAAAGTCCCCAGTCGGCCTACACCTTC
TRBV7-3	NA	NA	TRBJ2-1	CASSPWAGINEQFF	TGTGCCAGCAGCCCCTGGGCAGGGATCAATGAGCAGTTCTTC
TRBV6-1	NA	NA	TRBJ1-2	CASSETANYGYTF	TGTGCCAGCAGTGAAACAGCTAACTATGGCTACACCTTC
TRBV5-1	NA	NA	TRBJ2-3	CASSLGAAYPPDTQYF	TGCGCCAGCAGCTTGGGGGCAGCCTATCCCCCGGATACGCAGTATTTT
TRBV24-1	NA	NA	TRBJ2-7	CATSDPGTGTGAYEQYF	TGTGCCACCAGTGATCCCGGGACCGGGACGGGCGCCTACGAGCAGTACTTC
TRBV5-1	NA	few	TRBJ2-3	CASSFNWGQDTQYF	TGCGCCAGCAGCTTCAACTGGGGGCAAGATACGCAGTATTTT
TRBV28	NA	few	TRBJ2-1	CATASGGQNEQFF	TGTGCCACCGCCTCGGGGGGACAAAATGAGCAGTTCTTC
TRBV4-3	NA	NA	TRBJ2-1	CASSQGPDDLYNEQFF	TGCGCCAGCAGCCAAGGACCGGACGACTTATACAATGAGCAGTTCTTC
TRBV11-3	NA	NA	TRBJ2-1	CASSRDGDNEQFF	TGTGCCAGCAGCCGGGACGGCGACAATGAGCAGTTCTTC
TRBV30	NA	NA	TRBJ1-2	CAWRGQGRNYGYTF	TGTGCCTGGAGGGGTCAGGGGAGAAACTATGGCTACACCTTC
TRBV19	NA	few	TRBJ2-1	CASSNTGLEQFF	TGTGCCAGTTCAAATACGGGCCTTGAGCAGTTCTTC
TRBV6-5	NA	NA	TRBJ1-1	CASSYSSLDMNTEAFF	TGTGCCAGCAGTTACTCGAGTCTGGACATGAACACTGAAGCTTTCTTT
TRBV19	TRBD1	few	TRBJ1-6	CASRRAGGNSPLHF	TGTGCCAGCCGTCGGGCAGGGGGTAATTCACCCCTCCACTTT
TRBV12-1	NA	NA	TRBJ2-5	CASSLTSGGPETQYF	TGTGCCAGCAGCTTGACTAGCGGGGGTCCAGAGACCCAGTACTTC
TRBV5-4	NA	once	TRBJ2-1	CASSHPLGQFF	TGTGCCAGCAGCCATCCCCTGGGGCAGTTCTTC
TRBV28	TRBD2	few	TRBJ2-7	CASGAGADYEQYF	TGTGCCAGCGGGGCGGGAGCAGATTACGAGCAGTACTTC
TRBV18	TRBD2	once	TRBJ2-3	CASSPPGLAGGSTDTQYF	TGTGCCAGCTCCCCACCCGGACTAGCGGGGGGATCCACAGATACGCAGTATTTT
TRBV11-1	TRBD1	NA	TRBJ1-4	CASSFRTGGEKLFF	TGTGCCAGCAGCTTCCGGACAGGGGGAGAAAAACTGTTTTTT
TRBV4-2	NA	NA	TRBJ1-4	CASSQDVRNNEKLFF	TGTGCCAGCAGCCAAGATGTAAGGAACAATGAAAAACTGTTTTTT
TRBV19	NA	NA	TRBJ1-2	CASSIDLMGNYGYTF	TGTGCCAGTAGTATAGATCTGATGGGCAACTATGGCTACACCTTC
TRBV7-9	NA	NA	TRBJ1-2	CASSPGPNGYTF	TGTGCCAGCAGCCCCGGACCTAATGGCTACACCTTC
TRBV4-2	NA	NA	TRBJ1-6	CASSQGRASYNSPLHF	TGTGCCAGCAGCCAGGGACGGGCCTCCTATAATTCACCCCTCCACTTT
TRBV3-1/TRBV3-2	NA	NA	TRBJ1-2	CASSQQRGYENYGYTF	TGTGCCAGCAGCCAACAGCGGGGCTACGAAAACTATGGCTACACCTTC
TRBV27	TRBD2	NA	TRBJ2-1	CASSFSGGANEQFF	TGTGCCAGCAGTTTTAGCGGGGGTGCCAATGAGCAGTTCTTC
TRBV6-1	NA	once	TRBJ1-2	CASSEVGGDYGYTF	TGTGCCAGCAGTGAAGTCGGTGGAGACTATGGCTACACCTTC
TRBV12-3/TRBV12-4	NA	few	TRBJ1-5	CASSYWGQPQHF	TGTGCCAGCAGTTACTGGGGTCAGCCCCAGCATTTT
TRBV29-1	TRBD1	NA	TRBJ2-1	CSVIRTGRGDEQFF	TGCAGCGTTATCCGGACAGGGAGAGGGGATGAGCAGTTCTTC
TRBV9	NA	NA	TRBJ2-5	CASSVGVGRQETQYF	TGTGCCAGCAGCGTAGGAGTAGGTAGACAAGAGACCCAGTACTTC
TRBV10-3	NA	few	TRBJ1-1	CAISERGGEVDEAFF	TGTGCCATCAGTGAGCGGGGAGGGGAAGTGGATGAAGCTTTCTTT
TRBV19	NA	once	TRBJ2-2	CASSIQTGAGELFF	TGTGCCAGTAGTATTCAGACAGGTGCCGGGGAGCTGTTTTTT
TRBV5-1	TRBD2	NA	TRBJ2-1	CASSLAPSGDNEQFF	TGCGCCAGCAGCTTGGCGCCTAGCGGAGACAATGAGCAGTTCTTC
TRBV9	TRBD1	NA	TRBJ1-3	CASSEDRAESSGNTIYF	TGTGCCAGCAGCGAGGACAGGGCCGAAAGCTCTGGAAACACCATATATTTT
TRBV2	TRBD1	NA	TRBJ1-2	CASSEGGQYGYTF	TGTGCCAGCAGTGAAGGGGGACAGTATGGCTACACCTTC
TRBV2	TRBD1	NA	TRBJ1-1	CASKLLQGRTEAFF	TGTGCCAGCAAGCTCCTACAGGGGCGCACTGAAGCTTTCTTT
TRBV4-1	NA	NA	TRBJ2-1	CASSQSFMGQTGRNEQFF	TGCGCCAGCAGCCAATCCTTTATGGGGCAGACAGGTCGGAATGAGCAGTTCTTC
TRBV7-6	TRBD2	NA	TRBJ2-1	CASSLGLAGSSYNEQFF	TGTGCCAGCAGCTTAGGACTAGCGGGGAGCTCCTACAATGAGCAGTTCTTC
TRBV24-1	TRBD2	NA	TRBJ2-5	CATSDGGGAPETQYF	TGTGCCACCAGTGACGGCGGGGGAGCACCGGAGACCCAGTACTTC